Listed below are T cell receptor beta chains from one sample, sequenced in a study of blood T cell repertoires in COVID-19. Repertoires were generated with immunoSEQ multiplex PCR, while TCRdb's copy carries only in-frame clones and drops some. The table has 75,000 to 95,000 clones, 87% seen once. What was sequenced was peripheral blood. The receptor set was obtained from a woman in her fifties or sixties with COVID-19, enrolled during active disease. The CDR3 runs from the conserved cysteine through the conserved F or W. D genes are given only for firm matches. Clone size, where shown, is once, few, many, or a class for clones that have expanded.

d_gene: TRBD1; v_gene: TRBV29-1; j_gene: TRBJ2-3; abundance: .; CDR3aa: CSFVGQITDTQYF; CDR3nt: TGCAGCTTCGTGGGACAGATCACAGATACGCAGTATTTT
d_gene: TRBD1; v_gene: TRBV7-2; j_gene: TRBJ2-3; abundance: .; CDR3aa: CASSLSGPQGGTDTQYF; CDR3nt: TGTGCCAGCAGCTTATCAGGTCCCCAGGGGGGCACAGATACGCAGTATTTT
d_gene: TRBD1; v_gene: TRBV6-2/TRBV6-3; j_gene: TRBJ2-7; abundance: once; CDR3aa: CASSSTNRGDYF; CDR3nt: TGTGCCAGCAGTTCAACGAACAGGGGGGATTACTTC
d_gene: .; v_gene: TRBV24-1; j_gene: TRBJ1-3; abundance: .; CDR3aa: CATSDSRGSGNTIYF; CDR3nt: TGTGCCACCAGTGATTCGCGAGGGTCTGGAAACACCATATATTTT
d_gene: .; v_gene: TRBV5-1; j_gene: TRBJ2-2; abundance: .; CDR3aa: CASSKDRDTGELFF; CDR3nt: TGCGCCAGCAGCAAGGACAGAGACACCGGGGAGCTGTTTTTT
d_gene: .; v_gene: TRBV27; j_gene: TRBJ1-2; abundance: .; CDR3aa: CASSSDPGDYGYTF; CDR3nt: TGTGCCAGCAGTTCGGACCCGGGGGACTATGGCTACACCTTC
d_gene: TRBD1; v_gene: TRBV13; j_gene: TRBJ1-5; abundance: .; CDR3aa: CASSASRDRHHAQFGQPQHF; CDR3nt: TGTGCCAGCAGCGCCAGCCGGGACAGACATCATGCACAATTCGGGCAGCCCCAGCATTTT
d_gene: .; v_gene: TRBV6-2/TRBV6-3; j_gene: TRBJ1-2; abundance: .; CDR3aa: CASSDDSYGYTF; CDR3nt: TGTGCCAGCAGTGATGACAGCTATGGCTACACCTTC
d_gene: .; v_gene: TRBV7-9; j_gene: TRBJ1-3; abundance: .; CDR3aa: CASSQAGLRNTIYF; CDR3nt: TGTGCCAGCAGCCAGGCGGGGTTACGAAACACCATATATTTT
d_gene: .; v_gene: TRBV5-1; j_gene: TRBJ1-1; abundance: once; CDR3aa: CASSQTGTSGAFF; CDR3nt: TGCGCCAGCAGCCAAACAGGGACCTCGGGAGCTTTCTTT
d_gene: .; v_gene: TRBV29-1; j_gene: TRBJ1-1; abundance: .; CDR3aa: CSVEADRGGQQAFF; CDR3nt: TGCAGCGTTGAAGCGGATAGGGGGGGGCAACAAGCTTTCTTT
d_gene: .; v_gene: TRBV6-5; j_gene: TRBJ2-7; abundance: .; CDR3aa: CASGRGYEQYF; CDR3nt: TGTGCCAGCGGCAGGGGCTACGAGCAGTACTTC
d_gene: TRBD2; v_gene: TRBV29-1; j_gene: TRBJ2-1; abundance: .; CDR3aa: CSVDGTSGLSFSYNEQFF; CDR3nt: TGCAGCGTTGATGGGACTAGCGGTTTATCTTTCTCCTACAATGAGCAGTTCTTC
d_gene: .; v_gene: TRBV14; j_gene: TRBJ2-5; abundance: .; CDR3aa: CASSQAAGYGQYF; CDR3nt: TGTGCCAGCAGCCAAGCGGCAGGGTACGGCCAGTACTTC
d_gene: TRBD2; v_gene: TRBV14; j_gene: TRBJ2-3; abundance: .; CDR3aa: CASSRGIAGADTDTQYF; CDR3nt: TGTGCCAGCAGCCGAGGGATAGCGGGGGCCGACACAGATACGCAGTATTTT
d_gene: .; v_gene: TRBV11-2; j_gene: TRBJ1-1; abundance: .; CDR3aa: CASSLESGANTEAFF; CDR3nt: TGTGCCAGCAGCTTAGAGTCTGGGGCGAACACTGAAGCTTTCTTT
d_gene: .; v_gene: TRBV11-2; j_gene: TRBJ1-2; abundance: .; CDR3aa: CASSGITGFGYTF; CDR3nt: TGTGCCAGCAGCGGAATAACAGGTTTCGGCTACACCTTC
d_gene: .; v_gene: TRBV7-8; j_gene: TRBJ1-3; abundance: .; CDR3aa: CASSLAYHAGNTIYF; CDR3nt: TGTGCCAGCAGCTTGGCATATCACGCTGGAAACACCATATATTTT
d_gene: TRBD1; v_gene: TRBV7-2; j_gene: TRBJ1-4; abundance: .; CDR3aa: CASSRKATGFEKLFF; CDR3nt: TGTGCCAGCAGCCGCAAAGCGACAGGGTTTGAAAAACTGTTTTTT
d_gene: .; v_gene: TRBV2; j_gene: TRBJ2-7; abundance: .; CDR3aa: CASSYREGSYEQYF; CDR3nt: TGTGCCAGCAGTTACAGGGAGGGTTCCTACGAGCAGTACTTC
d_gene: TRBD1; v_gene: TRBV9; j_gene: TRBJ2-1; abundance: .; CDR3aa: CASSPSPGTGFNEQFF; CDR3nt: TGTGCCAGCAGCCCCAGCCCTGGGACAGGGTTTAATGAGCAGTTCTTC
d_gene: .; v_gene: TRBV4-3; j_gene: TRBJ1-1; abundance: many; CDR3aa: CASSRRNRFQAFF; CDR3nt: TGCGCCAGCAGCCGAAGGAACAGGTTCCAAGCTTTCTTT
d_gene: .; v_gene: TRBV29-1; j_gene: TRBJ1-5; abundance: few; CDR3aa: CSAGESGDQPQHF; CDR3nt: TGCAGCGCCGGGGAATCCGGCGATCAGCCCCAGCATTTT
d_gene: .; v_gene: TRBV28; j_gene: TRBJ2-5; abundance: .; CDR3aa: CASSPTSQETQYF; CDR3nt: TGTGCCAGCAGCCCGACTAGCCAAGAGACCCAGTACTTC
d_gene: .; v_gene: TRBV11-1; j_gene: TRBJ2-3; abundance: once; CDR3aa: CASSPALGDTQYF; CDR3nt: TGTGCCAGCAGCCCGGCACTAGGAGATACGCAGTATTTT
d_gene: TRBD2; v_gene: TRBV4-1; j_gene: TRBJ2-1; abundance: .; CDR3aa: CASSQGASGTHYNEQFF; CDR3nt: TGCGCCAGCAGCCAAGGGGCTAGCGGGACACACTACAATGAGCAGTTCTTC
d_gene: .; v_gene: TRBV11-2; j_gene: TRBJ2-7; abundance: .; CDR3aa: CASSSQGYEQYF; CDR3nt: TGTGCCAGCAGCTCACAGGGATACGAGCAGTACTTC
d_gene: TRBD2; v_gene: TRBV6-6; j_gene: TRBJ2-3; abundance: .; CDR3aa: CASSLAGAEDTQYF; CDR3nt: TGTGCCAGCAGTTTAGCGGGGGCGGAAGATACGCAGTATTTT
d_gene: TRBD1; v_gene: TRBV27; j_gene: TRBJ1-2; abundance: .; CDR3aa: CASSPTGTGKYGYTF; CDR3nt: TGTGCCAGCAGTCCCACCGGGACAGGGAAATATGGCTACACCTTC
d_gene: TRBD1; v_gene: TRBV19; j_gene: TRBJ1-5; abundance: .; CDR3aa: CASRGQGYSNQPQHF; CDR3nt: TGTGCCAGTAGGGGACAGGGGTATAGCAATCAGCCCCAGCATTTT
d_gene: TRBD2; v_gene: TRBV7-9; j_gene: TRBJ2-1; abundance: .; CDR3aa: CASSSLAGGSPPTGEQFF; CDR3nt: TGTGCCAGCAGCTCCCTAGCGGGGGGCTCTCCACCTACCGGTGAGCAGTTCTTC
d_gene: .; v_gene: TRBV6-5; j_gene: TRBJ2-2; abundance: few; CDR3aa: CASSYGPTGELFF; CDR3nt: TGTGCCAGCAGTTACGGGCCAACCGGGGAGCTGTTTTTT
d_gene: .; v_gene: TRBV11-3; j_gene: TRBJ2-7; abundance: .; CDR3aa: CASSLDLGREQYF; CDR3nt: TGTGCCAGCAGCTTAGACCTCGGTCGGGAGCAGTACTTC
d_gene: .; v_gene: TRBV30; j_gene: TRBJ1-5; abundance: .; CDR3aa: CAWNSAGNQPQHF; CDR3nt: TGTGCCTGGAACTCCGCAGGGAATCAGCCCCAGCATTTT
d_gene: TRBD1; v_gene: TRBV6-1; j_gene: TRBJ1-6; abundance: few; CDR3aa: CASSDRGQGNSPLHF; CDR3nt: TGTGCCAGCAGTGACAGGGGGCAGGGTAATTCACCCCTCCACTTT
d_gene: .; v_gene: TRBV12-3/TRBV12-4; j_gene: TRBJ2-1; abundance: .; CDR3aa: CASSLGQFSFF; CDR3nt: TGTGCCAGCAGCCTTGGACAGTTTTCTTTCTTC
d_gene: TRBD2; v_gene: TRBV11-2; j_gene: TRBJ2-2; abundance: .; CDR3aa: CASSSLSGGAGGTGELFF; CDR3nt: TGTGCCAGCAGCTCCCTTAGCGGGGGGGCCGGTGGCACCGGGGAGCTGTTTTTT
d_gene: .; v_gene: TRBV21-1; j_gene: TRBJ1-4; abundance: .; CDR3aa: CASSKVGPGGEKLFF; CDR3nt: TGTGCCAGCAGCAAAGTTGGGCCAGGGGGTGAAAAACTGTTTTTT
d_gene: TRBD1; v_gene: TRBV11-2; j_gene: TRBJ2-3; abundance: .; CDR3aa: CASSLAGTGTDTQYF; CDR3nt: TGTGCCAGCAGCTTAGCCGGGACAGGCACAGATACGCAGTATTTT
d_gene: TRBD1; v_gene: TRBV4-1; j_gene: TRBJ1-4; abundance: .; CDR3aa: CASSQQRGQSNEKLFF; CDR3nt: TGCGCCAGCAGCCAACAACGGGGACAGTCTAATGAAAAACTGTTTTTT
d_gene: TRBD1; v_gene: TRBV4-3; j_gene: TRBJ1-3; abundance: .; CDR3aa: CASRAGQGSGNTIYF; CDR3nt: TGCGCCAGCAGAGCAGGACAGGGCTCTGGAAACACCATATATTTT
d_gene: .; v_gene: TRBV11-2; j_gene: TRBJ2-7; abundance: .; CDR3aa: CASSPTVHYEQYF; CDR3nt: TGTGCCAGCAGCCCGACAGTACACTACGAGCAGTACTTC
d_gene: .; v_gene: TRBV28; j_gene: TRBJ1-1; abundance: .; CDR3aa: CASSNRAGNTEAFF; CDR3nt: TGTGCCAGCAGTAACCGGGCGGGGAACACTGAAGCTTTCTTT
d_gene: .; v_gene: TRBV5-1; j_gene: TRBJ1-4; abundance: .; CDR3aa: CASSSGSGWIGEKLFF; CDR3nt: TGCGCCAGCAGCTCAGGATCAGGGTGGATTGGGGAAAAACTGTTTTTT
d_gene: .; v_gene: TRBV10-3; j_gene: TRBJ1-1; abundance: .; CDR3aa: CAIQTNGRNAEAFF; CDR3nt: TGTGCCATTCAAACCAATGGGAGGAACGCTGAAGCTTTCTTT
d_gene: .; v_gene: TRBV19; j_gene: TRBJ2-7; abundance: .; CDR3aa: CASSIVDTRAGEQYF; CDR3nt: TGTGCCAGTAGTATAGTAGACACCCGGGCGGGAGAGCAGTACTTC
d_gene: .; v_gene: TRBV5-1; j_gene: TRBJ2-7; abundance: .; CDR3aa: CASASLGGPTYEQYF; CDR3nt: TGCGCCAGCGCCTCTTTGGGGGGACCTACCTACGAGCAGTACTTC
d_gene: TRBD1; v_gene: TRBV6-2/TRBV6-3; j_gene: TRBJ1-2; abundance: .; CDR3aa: CASSRQGVFGYTF; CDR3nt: TGTGCCAGCAGTCGACAGGGGGTCTTCGGCTACACCTTC
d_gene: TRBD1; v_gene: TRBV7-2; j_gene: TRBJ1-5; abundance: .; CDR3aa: CASSLIQGGQPQHF; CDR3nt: TGTGCCAGCAGCTTAATTCAGGGGGGTCAGCCCCAGCATTTT
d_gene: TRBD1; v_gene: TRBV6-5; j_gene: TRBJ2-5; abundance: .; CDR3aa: CASSSTGGAGETQYF; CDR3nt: TGTGCCAGCAGTTCGACAGGGGGCGCGGGGGAGACCCAGTACTTC
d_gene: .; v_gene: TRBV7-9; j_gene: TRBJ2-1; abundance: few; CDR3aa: CASSASSNEQFF; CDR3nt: TGTGCCAGCAGCGCTAGTTCCAATGAGCAGTTCTTC
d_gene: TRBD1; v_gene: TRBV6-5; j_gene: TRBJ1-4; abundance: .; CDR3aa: CASSYYDRGLGEKLFF; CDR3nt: TGTGCCAGCAGTTACTATGACAGGGGGCTTGGTGAAAAACTGTTTTTT
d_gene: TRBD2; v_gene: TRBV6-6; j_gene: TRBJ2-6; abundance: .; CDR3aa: CASSYAGAGANVLTF; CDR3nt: TGTGCCAGCAGTTATGCGGGGGCTGGGGCCAACGTCCTGACTTTC
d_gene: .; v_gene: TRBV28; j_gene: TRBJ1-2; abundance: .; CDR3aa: CASRLTANYGYTF; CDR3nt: TGTGCCAGCAGACTGACAGCTAACTATGGCTACACCTTC